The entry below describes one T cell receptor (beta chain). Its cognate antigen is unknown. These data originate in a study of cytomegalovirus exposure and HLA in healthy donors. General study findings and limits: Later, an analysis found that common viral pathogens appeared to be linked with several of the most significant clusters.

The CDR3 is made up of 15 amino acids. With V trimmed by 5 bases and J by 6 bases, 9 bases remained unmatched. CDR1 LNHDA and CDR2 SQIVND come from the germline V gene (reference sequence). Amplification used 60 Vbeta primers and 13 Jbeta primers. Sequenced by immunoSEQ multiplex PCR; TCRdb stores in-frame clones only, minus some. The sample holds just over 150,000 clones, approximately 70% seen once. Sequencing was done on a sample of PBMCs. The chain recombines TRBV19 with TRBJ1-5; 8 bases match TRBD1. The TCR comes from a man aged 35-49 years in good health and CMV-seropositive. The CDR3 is CASSGIRQGFQPQHF. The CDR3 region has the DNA TGTGCCAGTAGTGGAATTAGACAGGGGTTTCAGCCCCAGCATTTT.